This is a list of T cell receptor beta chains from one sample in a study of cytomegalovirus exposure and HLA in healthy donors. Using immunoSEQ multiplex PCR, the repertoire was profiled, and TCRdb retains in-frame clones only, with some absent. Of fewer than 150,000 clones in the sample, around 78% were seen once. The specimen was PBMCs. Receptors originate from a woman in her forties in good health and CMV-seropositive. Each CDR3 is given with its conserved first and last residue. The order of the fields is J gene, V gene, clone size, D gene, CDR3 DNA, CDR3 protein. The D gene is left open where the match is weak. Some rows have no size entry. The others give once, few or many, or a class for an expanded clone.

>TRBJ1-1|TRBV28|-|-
TGTGCCAGCAACGACGACGGCTATCGGGACACTGAAGCTTTCTTT
CASNDDGYRDTEAFF
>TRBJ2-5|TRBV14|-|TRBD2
TGTGCCAGCAGCCCCGGGGGGAGCGGAGGGGAGACCCAGTACTTC
CASSPGGSGGETQYF
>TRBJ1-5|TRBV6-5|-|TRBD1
TGTGCCAGCAGTTCCGGACAGGGACATCAGCCCCAGCATTTT
CASSSGQGHQPQHF
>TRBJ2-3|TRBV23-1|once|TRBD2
TGCGCCAGCAGCGCACTATCGGGACTAGCGGGAGATGAATCACGGATGGATACGCAGTATTTT
CASSALSGLAGDESRMDTQYF
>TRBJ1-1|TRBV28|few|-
TGTGCCAGCATTAACACCCTCTACACTGAAGCTTTCTTT
CASINTLYTEAFF
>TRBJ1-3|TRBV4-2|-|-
TGTGCCAGCAGCCAAGACGGGAGCTTCTCTGGAAACACCATATATTTT
CASSQDGSFSGNTIYF
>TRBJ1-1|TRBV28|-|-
TGTGCCAGCAGTTTACACAAGAACACTGAAGCTTTCTTT
CASSLHKNTEAFF
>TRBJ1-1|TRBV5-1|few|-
TGCGCCAGCAGCGGGACAACGACGAACACTGAAGCTTTCTTT
CASSGTTTNTEAFF
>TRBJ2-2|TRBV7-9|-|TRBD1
TGTTCCAGCAGCTTAGGGACAGCGAACACCGGGGAGCTGTTTTTT
CSSSLGTANTGELFF
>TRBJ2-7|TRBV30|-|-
TGTGCCTGGAGTAAGCAGGGGACCTACGAGCAGTACTTC
CAWSKQGTYEQYF
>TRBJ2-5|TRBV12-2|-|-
TGTGCAAGTCGCTCCATAGCGGGGGGGACCCAGTACTTC
CASRSIAGGTQYF
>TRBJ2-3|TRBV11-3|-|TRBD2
TGTGCCAGCAGCTTTAGGACTAGTAGTGATACGCAGTATTTT
CASSFRTSSDTQYF
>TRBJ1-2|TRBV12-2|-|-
TGTGCAAGTCGCTTAGTGTATCCGGCCCAGGGGGGCTACACCTTC
CASRLVYPAQGGYTF
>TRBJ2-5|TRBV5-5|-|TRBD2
TGTGCCAGCACCTGGGGGGGTGACCCGGGGGAGCAGTACTTC
CASTWGGDPGEQYF
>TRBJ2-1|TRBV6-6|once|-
TGTGCCAGCAGACGCCTAGGGGGGGGGAATGAGCAGTTCTTC
CASRRLGGGNEQFF
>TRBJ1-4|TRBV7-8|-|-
TGTGCCAGCAGCTTACAAGCAAATGAAAAACTGTTTTTT
CASSLQANEKLFF
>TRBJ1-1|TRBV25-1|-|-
TGTGCCAGCAGTTACAGGGTTAACACTGAAGCTTTCTTT
CASSYRVNTEAFF
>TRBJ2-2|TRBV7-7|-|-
TGTGCTAGCCGGTCGGGGGCGAACACCGGGGAGCTGTTTTTT
CASRSGANTGELFF
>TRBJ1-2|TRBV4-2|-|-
TGTGCCAGCAGCCAATCAGATTTAGGGGATGGCTACACCTTC
CASSQSDLGDGYTF
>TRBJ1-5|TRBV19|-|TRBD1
TGTGCCAGTAGACTACGGGACAGAATGAATCAGCCCCAGCATTTT
CASRLRDRMNQPQHF
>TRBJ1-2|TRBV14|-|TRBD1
TGTGCCAGCAGCCCAGGGACAGATCCTTATGGCTACACCTTC
CASSPGTDPYGYTF
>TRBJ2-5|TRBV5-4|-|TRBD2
TGTGCCAGCAGCCCCCAAAGAGGGGAGGGCCTGCTAGAGACCCAGTACTTC
CASSPQRGEGLLETQYF
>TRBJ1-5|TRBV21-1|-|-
TGTGCCAGAAAGGACAGGGCGAAGGGACAGCCCCAGCATTTT
CARKDRAKGQPQHF
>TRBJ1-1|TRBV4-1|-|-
TGCGCCAGCAGCCAAGGTGGGGCGAGGAACACTGAAGCTTTCTTT
CASSQGGARNTEAFF
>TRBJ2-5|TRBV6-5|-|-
TGTGCCAGTTCCGAAACGGGGTGGCCGGAAGAGACCCAGTACTTC
CASSETGWPEETQYF
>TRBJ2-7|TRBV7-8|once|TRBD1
TGTGCCAGCAGCTGGACAGGGGGCGCGTACGAGCAGTACTTC
CASSWTGGAYEQYF
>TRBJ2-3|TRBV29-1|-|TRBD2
TGCAGCGTCGTTGGACTAGCGAGTACGCAGTATTTT
CSVVGLASTQYF
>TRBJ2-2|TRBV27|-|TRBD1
TGTGCCAGCAGTTTTAACAGGGGGCCCGGGGAGCTGTTTTTT
CASSFNRGPGELFF
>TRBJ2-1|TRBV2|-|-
TGTGCCAGCAGTGAAGCGTTGGGTAGCTCGCAGTTCTTC
CASSEALGSSQFF
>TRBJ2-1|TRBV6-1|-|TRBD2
TGTGCCAGCACCCCCGGAATAGCGGGAGTCAATGAGCAGTTCTTC
CASTPGIAGVNEQFF
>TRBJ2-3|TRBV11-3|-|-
TGTGCCAGCAGCACCGCCGCTGGGACAATCAGCACAGATACGCAGTATTTT
CASSTAAGTISTDTQYF